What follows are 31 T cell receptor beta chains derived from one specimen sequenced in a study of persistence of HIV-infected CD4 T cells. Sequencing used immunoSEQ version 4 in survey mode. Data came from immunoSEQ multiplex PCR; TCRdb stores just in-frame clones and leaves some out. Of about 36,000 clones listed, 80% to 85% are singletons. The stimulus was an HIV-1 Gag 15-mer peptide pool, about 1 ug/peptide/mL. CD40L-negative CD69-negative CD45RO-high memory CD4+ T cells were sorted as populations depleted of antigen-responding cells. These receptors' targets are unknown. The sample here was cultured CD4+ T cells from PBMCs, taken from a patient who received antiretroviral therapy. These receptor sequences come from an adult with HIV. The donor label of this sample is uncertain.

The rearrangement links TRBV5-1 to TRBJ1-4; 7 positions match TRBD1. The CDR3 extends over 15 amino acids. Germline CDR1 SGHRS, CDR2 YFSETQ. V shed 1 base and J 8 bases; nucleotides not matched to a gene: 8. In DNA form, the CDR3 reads TGCGCCAGCAGCTTGTCCGGACAGGTAGACGAAAAACTGTTTTTT. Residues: CASSLSGQVDEKLFF.

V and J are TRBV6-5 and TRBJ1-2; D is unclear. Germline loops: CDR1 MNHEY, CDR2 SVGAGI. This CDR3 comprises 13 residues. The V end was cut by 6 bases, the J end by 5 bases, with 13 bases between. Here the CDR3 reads CASSPLVGYGYTF. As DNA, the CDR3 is TGTGCCAGCAGCCCACTGGTAGGGTATGGCTACACCTTC.

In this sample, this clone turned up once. The CDR3 region is CASRLTLAFTDTQYF. The CDR3 nucleotides read TGCGCCAGCAGGTTGACCCTAGCATTTACAGATACGCAGTATTTT. The gene calls are TRBV5-1 and TRBJ2-3, with TRBD2 as a possible D gene (5 bases). Germline V lookup: CDR1 SGHRS, CDR2 YFSETQ. V was shortened by 5 bases and J by 3 bases, with 16 bases between the two germline ends. The CDR3 has 15 residues.

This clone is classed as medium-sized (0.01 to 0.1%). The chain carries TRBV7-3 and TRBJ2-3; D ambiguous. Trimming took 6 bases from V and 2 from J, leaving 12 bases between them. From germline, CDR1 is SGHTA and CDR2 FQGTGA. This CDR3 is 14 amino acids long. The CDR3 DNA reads TGTGCCAGCAGTCCGGTCGGCAACACAGATACGCAGTATTTT. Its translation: CASSPVGNTDTQYF.

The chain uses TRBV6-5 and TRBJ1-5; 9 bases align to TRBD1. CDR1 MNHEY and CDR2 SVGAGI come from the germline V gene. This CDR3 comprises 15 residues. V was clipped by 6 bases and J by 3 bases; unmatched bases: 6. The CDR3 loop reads CASSPGTGLNQPQHF. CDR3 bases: TGTGCCAGCAGCCCCGGGACAGGGCTCAATCAGCCCCAGCATTTT.

DNA of the CDR3: TGCAGCGTTGATGGGACAGGGGCCTATGGCTACACCTTC. This translates into CSVDGTGAYGYTF. The chain recombines TRBV29-1 with TRBJ1-2; 10 nucleotides line up with TRBD1. The CDR3 runs 13 residues. The ends lost 3 bases at V and 4 bases at J; junction bases unmatched: 2. Germline CDR1 and CDR2: SQVTM and ANQGSEA.

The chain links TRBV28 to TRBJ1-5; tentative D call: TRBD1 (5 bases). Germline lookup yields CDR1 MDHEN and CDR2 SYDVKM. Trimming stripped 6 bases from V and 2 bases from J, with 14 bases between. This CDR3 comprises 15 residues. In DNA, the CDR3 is TGTGCCAGCAGGGGGACGTGGCCGGGCAATCAGCCCCAGCATTTT. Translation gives CASRGTWPGNQPQHF. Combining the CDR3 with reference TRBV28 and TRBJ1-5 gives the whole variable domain DVKVTQSSRYLVKRTGEKVFLECVQDMDHENMFWYRQDPGLGLRLIYFSYDVKMKEKGDIPEGYSVSREKKERFSLILESASTNQTSMYLCASRGTWPGNQPQHFGDGTRLSIL.

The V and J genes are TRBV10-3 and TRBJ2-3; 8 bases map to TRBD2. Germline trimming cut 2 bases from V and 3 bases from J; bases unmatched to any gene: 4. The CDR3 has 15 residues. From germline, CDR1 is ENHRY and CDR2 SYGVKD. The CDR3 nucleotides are TGTGCCATCAGTGAGGGCCGGGGGGGGACAGATACGCAGTATTTT. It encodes CAISEGRGGTDTQYF.

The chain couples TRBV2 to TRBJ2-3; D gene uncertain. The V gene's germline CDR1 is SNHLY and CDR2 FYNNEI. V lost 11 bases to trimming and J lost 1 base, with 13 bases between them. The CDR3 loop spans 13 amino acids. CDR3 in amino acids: CASTPPGTDTQYF. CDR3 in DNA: TGTGCCTCAACCCCCCCTGGCACAGATACGCAGTATTTT.

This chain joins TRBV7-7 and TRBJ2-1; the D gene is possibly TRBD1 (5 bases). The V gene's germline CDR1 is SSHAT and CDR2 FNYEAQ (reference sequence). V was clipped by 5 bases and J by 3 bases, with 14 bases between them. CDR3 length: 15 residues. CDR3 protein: CASSPPLTVYNEQFF. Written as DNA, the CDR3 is TGTGCCAGCAGCCCCCCCCTGACAGTCTACAATGAGCAGTTCTTC. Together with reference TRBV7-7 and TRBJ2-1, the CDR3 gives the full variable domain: GAGVSQSPRYKVTKRGQDVTLRCDPISSHATLYWYQQALGQGPEFLTYFNYEAQPDKSGLPSDRFSAERPEGSISTLTIQRTEQRDSAMYRCASSPPLTVYNEQFFGPGTRLTVL.

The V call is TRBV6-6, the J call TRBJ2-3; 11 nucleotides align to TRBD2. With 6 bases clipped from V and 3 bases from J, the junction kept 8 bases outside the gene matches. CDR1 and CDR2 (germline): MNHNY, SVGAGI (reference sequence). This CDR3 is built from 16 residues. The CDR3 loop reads CASSSRLAGRTDTQYF. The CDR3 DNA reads TGTGCCAGCAGCTCCAGACTAGCGGGGAGGACAGATACGCAGTATTTT.

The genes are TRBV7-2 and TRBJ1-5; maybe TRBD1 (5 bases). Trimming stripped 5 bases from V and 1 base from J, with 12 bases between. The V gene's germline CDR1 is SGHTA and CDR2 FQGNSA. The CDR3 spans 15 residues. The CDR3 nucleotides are TGTGCCAGCAGCCCCCCCGGGACCAGCAATCAGCCCCAGCATTTT. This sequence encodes CASSPPGTSNQPQHF.

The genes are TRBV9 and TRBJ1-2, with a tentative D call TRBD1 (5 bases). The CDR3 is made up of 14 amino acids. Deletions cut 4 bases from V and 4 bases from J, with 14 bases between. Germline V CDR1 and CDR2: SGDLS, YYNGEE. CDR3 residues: CASSLGGQTYGYTF. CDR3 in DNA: TGTGCCAGCAGCTTAGGAGGACAAACCTATGGCTACACCTTC.

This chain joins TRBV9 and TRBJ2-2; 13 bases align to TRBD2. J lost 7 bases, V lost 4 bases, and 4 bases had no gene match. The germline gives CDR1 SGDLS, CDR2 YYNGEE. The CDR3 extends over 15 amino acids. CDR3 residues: CASSPRLAGGGELFF. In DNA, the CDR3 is TGTGCCAGCAGCCCGCGACTAGCGGGGGGCGGGGAGCTGTTTTTT.

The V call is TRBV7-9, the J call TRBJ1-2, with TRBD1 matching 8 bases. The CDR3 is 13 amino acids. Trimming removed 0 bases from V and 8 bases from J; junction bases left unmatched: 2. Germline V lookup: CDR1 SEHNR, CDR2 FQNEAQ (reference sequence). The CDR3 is CASSLATGVGYTF. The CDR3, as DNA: TGTGCCAGCAGCTTAGCGACAGGGGTCGGCTACACCTTC.

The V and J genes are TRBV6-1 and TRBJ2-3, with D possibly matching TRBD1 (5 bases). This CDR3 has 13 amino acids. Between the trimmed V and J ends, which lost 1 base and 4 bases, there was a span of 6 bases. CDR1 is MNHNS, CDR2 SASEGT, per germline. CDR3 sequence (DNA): TGTGCCAGCAGTGAAGGCAGGGCAGATACGCAGTATTTT. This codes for CASSEGRADTQYF.

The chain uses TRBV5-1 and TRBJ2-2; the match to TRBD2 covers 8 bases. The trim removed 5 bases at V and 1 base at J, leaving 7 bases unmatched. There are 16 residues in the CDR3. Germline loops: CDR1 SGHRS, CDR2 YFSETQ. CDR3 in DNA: TGCGCCAGCAGGCTCACTAGCGGTGTGAACACCGGGGAGCTGTTTTTT. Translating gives CASRLTSGVNTGELFF.

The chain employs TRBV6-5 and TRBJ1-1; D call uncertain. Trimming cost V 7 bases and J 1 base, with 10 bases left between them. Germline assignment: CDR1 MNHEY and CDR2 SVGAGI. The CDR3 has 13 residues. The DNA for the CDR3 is TGTGCCAGCAAAAAAGGTTGGAACACTGAAGCTTTCTTT. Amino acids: CASKKGWNTEAFF.

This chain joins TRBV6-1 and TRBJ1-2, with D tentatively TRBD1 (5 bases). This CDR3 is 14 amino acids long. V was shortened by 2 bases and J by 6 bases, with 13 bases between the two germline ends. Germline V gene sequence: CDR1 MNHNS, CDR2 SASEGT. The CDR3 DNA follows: TGTGCCAGCAGTGAATCAGGGCTCTGGAATGGCTACACCTTC. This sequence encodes CASSESGLWNGYTF.

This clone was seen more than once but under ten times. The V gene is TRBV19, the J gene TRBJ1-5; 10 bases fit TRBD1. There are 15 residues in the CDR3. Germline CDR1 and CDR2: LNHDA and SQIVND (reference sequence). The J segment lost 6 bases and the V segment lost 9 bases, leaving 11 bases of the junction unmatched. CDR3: CASMTGGVSGQPQHF. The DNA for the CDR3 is TGTGCCAGCATGACAGGGGGCGTTTCAGGTCAGCCCCAGCATTTT.

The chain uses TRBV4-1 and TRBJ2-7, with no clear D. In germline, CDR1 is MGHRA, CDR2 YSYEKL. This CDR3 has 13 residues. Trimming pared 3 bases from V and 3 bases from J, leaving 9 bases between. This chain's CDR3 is CASSHRPNYEQYV. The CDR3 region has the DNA TGCGCCAGCAGCCATAGGCCAAACTACGAGCAGTACGTC.

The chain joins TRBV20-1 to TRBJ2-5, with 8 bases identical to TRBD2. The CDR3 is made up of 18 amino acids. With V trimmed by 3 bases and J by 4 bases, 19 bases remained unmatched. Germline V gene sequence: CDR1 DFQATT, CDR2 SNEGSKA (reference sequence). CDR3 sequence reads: CSASSSGGANLGRETQYF. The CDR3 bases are TGCAGTGCTAGTTCCAGCGGGGGAGCCAACCTCGGGCGAGAGACCCAGTACTTC.

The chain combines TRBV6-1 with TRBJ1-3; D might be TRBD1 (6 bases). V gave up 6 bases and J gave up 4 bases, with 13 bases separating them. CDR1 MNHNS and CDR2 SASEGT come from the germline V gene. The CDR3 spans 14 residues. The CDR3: CASSHARGGNTIYF. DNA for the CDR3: TGTGCCAGCAGCCACGCCAGGGGAGGAAACACCATATATTTT.

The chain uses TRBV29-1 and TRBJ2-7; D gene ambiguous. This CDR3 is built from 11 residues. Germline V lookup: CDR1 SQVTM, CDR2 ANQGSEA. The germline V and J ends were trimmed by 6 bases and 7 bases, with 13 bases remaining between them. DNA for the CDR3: TGCAGCGTCCGTGCGTCCACGGAGCAGTACTTC. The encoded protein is CSVRASTEQYF.

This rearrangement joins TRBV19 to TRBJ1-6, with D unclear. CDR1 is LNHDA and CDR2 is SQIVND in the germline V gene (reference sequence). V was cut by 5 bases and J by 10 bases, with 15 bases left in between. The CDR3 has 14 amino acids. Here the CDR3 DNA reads TGTGCCAGTAGTCCCCCCGGAGGAGAGTCACCCCTCCACTTT. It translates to CASSPPGGESPLHF.

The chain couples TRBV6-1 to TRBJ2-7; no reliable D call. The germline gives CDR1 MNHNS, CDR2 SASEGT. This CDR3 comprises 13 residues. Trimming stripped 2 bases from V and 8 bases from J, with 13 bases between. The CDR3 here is CASSEFGVVQQYV. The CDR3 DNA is TGTGCCAGCAGTGAATTCGGAGTCGTCCAGCAGTACGTC.

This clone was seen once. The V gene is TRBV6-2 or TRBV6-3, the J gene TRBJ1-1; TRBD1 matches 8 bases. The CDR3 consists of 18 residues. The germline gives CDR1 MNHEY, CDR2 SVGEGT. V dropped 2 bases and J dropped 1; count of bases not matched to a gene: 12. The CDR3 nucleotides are TGTGCCAGCAGTTACCGTGGTCCAGGGGGCTCGGGGAACACTGAAGCTTTCTTT. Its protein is CASSYRGPGGSGNTEAFF.

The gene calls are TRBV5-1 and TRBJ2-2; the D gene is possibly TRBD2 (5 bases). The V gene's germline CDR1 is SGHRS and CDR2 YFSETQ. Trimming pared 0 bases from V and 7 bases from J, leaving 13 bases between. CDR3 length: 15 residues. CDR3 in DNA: TGCGCCAGCAGCTTGGAGCGGCCTGGATTCGGGGAGCTGTTTTTT. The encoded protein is CASSLERPGFGELFF.

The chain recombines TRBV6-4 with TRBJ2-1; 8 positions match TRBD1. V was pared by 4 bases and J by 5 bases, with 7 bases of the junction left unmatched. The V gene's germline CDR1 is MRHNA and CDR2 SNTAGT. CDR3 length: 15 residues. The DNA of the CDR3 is TGTGCCAGCAGTGTCAGCTCAGGGGGCCACAATGAGCAGTTCTTC. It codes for CASSVSSGGHNEQFF.

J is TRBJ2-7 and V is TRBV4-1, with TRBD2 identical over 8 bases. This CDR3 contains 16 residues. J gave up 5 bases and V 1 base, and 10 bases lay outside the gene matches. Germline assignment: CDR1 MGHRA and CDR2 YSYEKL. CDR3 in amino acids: CASSQGVSGVLDEQYF. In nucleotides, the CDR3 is TGCGCCAGCAGCCAAGGGGTTAGCGGGGTTTTGGACGAGCAGTACTTC.

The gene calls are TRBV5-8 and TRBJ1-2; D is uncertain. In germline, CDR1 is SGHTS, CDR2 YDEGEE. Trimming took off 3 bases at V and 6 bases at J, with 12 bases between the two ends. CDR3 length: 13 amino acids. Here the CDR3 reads CASSSGRRNGYTF. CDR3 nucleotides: TGTGCCAGCAGCTCTGGACGCCGGAATGGCTACACCTTC. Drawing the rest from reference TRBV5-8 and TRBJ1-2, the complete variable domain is EAGVTQSPTHLIKTRGQQATLRCSPISGHTSVYWYQQALGLGLQFLLWYDEGEERNRGNFPPRFSGRQFPNYSSELNVNALELEDSALYLCASSSGRRNGYTFGSGTRLTVV.